These T cell receptor beta chains were read from a single sample in a study of early T cells in non-severe SARS-CoV-2 infection. TCRdb called the 5' RACE reads again in MiXCR, with one record for every CDR3 protein. The sample lists tens of thousands of distinct CDR3 sequences; roughly 21% were seen once. The sample was whole blood, taken at baseline. The receptors here all came from an adult who was a healthcare worker with PCR-confirmed SARS-CoV-2 infection or an uninfected control (not recorded which). Each CDR3 is given with its conserved first and last residue. Each record gives: J gene, D gene, clone size, V gene, CDR3 protein, CDR3 DNA. The D gene is left open where the match is weak. Clone size is stated in some rows and not others, as once, few, many or a class when expanded.

TRBJ2-7	NA	few	TRBV2	CANTMEGYEQYF	TGTGCCAACACTATGGAGGGTTACGAGCAGTACTTC
TRBJ2-3	NA	few	TRBV20-1	CSARDSGNTDTQYF	TGCAGTGCTAGGGATAGCGGAAACACAGATACGCAGTATTTT
TRBJ2-3	TRBD1	NA	TRBV11-1	CASSQGDLFLQDTQYF	TGTGCCAGCAGCCAGGGGGACCTATTTTTACAAGATACGCAGTATTTT
TRBJ1-3	NA	few	TRBV5-1	CASSPSGNTIYF	TGCGCCAGCAGCCCCAGTGGAAACACCATATATTTT
TRBJ1-6	NA	few	TRBV7-8	CASRPSGGFNSPLHF	TGTGCCAGTCGCCCCAGTGGGGGTTTTAATTCACCCCTCCACTTT
TRBJ2-7	NA	few	TRBV7-9	CASRLWGRDSTYEQYF	TGTGCCAGCAGACTTTGGGGCCGAGACAGCACCTACGAGCAGTACTTC
TRBJ2-3	NA	few	TRBV29-1	CSVEVAASTDTQYF	TGCAGCGTTGAAGTAGCGGCTAGCACAGATACGCAGTATTTT
TRBJ1-1	NA	NA	TRBV7-2	CASSRAQGNTEAFF	TGTGCCAGCAGCCGCGCACAGGGGAACACTGAAGCTTTCTTT
TRBJ2-2	TRBD2	few	TRBV7-8	CASSFGSGGLNTGELFF	TGTGCCAGCAGCTTCGGTAGCGGGGGATTAAACACCGGGGAGCTGTTTTTT
TRBJ2-5	NA	NA	TRBV7-2	CASSRRQTQETQYF	TGTGCCAGCAGCCGAAGACAGACGCAAGAGACCCAGTACTTC
TRBJ2-1	TRBD2	NA	TRBV2	CASSAKRGVDEQFF	TGTGCCAGCAGCGCAAAACGGGGGGTCGATGAGCAGTTCTTC
TRBJ1-5	NA	NA	TRBV27	CASRYRRNQPQHF	TGTGCCAGCAGGTACAGGCGCAATCAGCCCCAGCATTTT
TRBJ2-3	TRBD1	few	TRBV20-1	CSALGQGVYAQYF	TGCAGTGCTCTAGGACAGGGAGTTTATGCGCAGTATTTT
TRBJ1-2	NA	NA	TRBV19	CASSRDGGGYTF	TGTGCCAGTAGCAGGGACGGTGGGGGCTACACCTTC
TRBJ1-2	NA	NA	TRBV7-6	CASSLDSQGQSGYTF	TGTGCCAGCAGCTTAGATTCACAGGGCCAGTCCGGCTACACCTTC
TRBJ2-3	NA	many	TRBV5-1	CASSLDRVADTQYF	TGCGCCAGCAGCTTGGACAGGGTGGCAGATACGCAGTATTTT
TRBJ2-3	NA	few	TRBV18	CASSPNVDTDTQYF	TGTGCCAGCTCACCAAACGTGGACACAGATACGCAGTATTTT
TRBJ2-3	NA	few	TRBV6-5	CASGTDTQYF	TGTGCCAGTGGAACAGATACGCAGTATTTT
TRBJ1-6	TRBD1	few	TRBV20-1	CSAGAQGGSYNSPLHF	TGCAGTGCTGGTGCACAGGGGGGCTCCTATAATTCACCCCTCCACTTT
TRBJ1-6	NA	NA	TRBV3-1	CASSKQGNSPLHF	TGTGCCAGCAGCAAACAGGGAAATTCACCCCTCCACTTT
TRBJ2-7	NA	NA	TRBV4-1	CASSLHREGNYEQYF	TGCGCCAGCAGCCTTCACAGGGAAGGGAACTACGAGCAGTACTTC
TRBJ1-4	NA	NA	TRBV19	CASSRAREVEKLFF	TGTGCCAGTAGTCGAGCCAGGGAAGTTGAAAAACTGTTTTTT
TRBJ2-6	NA	many	TRBV6-1	CASIWGVAGANVLTF	TGTGCCAGTATCTGGGGGGTCGCCGGGGCCAACGTCCTGACTTTC
TRBJ1-2	NA	NA	TRBV5-1	CASSFAGDDGYTF	TGCGCCAGCAGCTTTGCGGGGGACGATGGCTACACCTTC
TRBJ2-7	NA	NA	TRBV5-6	CASSLFGTYEQYF	TGTGCCAGCAGCTTGTTTGGAACCTACGAGCAGTACTTC
TRBJ2-3	NA	few	TRBV30	CAWSGANTQYF	TGTGCCTGGAGTGGTGCCAATACGCAGTATTTT
TRBJ2-5	NA	few	TRBV20-1	CSAPRWGGMETQYF	TGCAGTGCGCCCCGCTGGGGGGGCATGGAGACCCAGTACTTC
TRBJ1-1	NA	few	TRBV9	CASSVQQGPNTEAFF	TGTGCCAGCAGCGTACAGCAAGGCCCGAACACTGAAGCTTTCTTT
TRBJ1-4	TRBD1	few	TRBV27	CASSSQGAGNEKLFF	TGTGCCAGCAGTTCCCAGGGGGCAGGGAATGAAAAACTGTTTTTT
TRBJ1-1	NA	NA	TRBV12-3/TRBV12-4	CASSLQGGNAEAFF	TGTGCCAGCAGCTTACAGGGAGGTAACGCTGAAGCTTTCTTT
TRBJ2-7	NA	few	TRBV20-1	CSATGPPIYEQYF	TGCAGTGCCACCGGGCCTCCCATCTACGAGCAGTACTTC